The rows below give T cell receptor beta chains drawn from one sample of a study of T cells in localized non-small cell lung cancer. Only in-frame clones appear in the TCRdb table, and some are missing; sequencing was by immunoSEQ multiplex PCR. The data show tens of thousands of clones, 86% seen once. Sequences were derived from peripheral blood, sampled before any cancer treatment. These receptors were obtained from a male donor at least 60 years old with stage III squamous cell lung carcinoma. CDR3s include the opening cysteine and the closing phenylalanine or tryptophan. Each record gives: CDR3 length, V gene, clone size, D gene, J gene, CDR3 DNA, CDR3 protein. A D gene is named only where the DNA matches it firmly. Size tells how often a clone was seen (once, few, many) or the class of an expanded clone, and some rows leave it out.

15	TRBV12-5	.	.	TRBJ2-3	TGTGCTAGTGGTTTGGGCGGACAAAGCACAGATACGCAGTATTTT	CASGLGGQSTDTQYF
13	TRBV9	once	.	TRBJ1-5	TGTGCCAGCAGCCCAGACACCAATCAGCCCCAGCATTTT	CASSPDTNQPQHF
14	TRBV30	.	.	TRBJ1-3	TGTGCCTGGGGTGGGACGGGCTCTGGAAACACCATATATTTT	CAWGGTGSGNTIYF
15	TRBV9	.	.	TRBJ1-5	TGTGCCAGCAGCGTAGAGCCAGGGGATCTCCAGCCCCAGCATTTT	CASSVEPGDLQPQHF
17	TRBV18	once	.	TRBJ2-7	TGTGCCAGCTCACCACCGAAGGGGTTGGGCAAGAAGTACGAGCAGTACTTC	CASSPPKGLGKKYEQYF
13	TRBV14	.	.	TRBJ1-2	TGTGCCAGCAGTCAAGGGGCCAACTATGGCTACACCTTC	CASSQGANYGYTF
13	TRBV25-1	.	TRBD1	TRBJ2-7	TGTGCCAGCAAAGGGGACAGAGGTGACGAGCAGTACTTC	CASKGDRGDEQYF
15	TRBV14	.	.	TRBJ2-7	TGTGCCAGCAGCCAAGCGACAGGCAAAGCCTACGAGCAGTACTTC	CASSQATGKAYEQYF
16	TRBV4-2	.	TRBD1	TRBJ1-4	TGTGCCAGCAGCCCAACCCCCGGGACAGGGGATGAAAAACTGTTTTTT	CASSPTPGTGDEKLFF
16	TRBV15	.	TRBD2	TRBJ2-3	TGTGCCACCAGCCCCCCTAGCGGGAGGGGCACAGATACGCAGTATTTT	CATSPPSGRGTDTQYF
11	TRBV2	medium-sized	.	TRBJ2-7	TGTGCCAGCATTGACGGAGGGGAGCAGTACTTC	CASIDGGEQYF
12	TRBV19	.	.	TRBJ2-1	TGTGCCAGTAGTTACAGGGAGGGTGAGCAGTTCTTC	CASSYREGEQFF
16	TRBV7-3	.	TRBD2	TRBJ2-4	TGTGCCAGCAGCTCCGCACCGGGAGCGGGGAAAAACATTCAGTACTTC	CASSSAPGAGKNIQYF
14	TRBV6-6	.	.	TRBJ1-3	TGTGCCAGCAGTTTTCAGAGCACTGGAAACACCATATATTTT	CASSFQSTGNTIYF
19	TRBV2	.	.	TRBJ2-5	TGTGCCAGCAGTGAAGCGCTCCCAGGTCTAGCTGGGAACCAAGAGACCCAGTACTTC	CASSEALPGLAGNQETQYF
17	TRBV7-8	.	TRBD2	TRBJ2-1	TGTGCCAGCAGCTTAGCGCCGGGGGAGGGCTCCTACAATGAGCAGTTCTTC	CASSLAPGEGSYNEQFF
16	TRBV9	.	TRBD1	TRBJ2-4	TGTGCCAGCAGCGTAGGGACCGGGACAGGGGTAAACATTCAGTACTTC	CASSVGTGTGVNIQYF
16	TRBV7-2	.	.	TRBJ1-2	TGTGCCAGCAGCTTAGTCGGTGTTGGAGGGAAGGACGGCTACACCTTC	CASSLVGVGGKDGYTF
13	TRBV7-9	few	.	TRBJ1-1	TGTGCCAGCAGCTGGGAATTACTCACTGAAGCTTTCTTT	CASSWELLTEAFF
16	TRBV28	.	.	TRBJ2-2	TGTGCCAGCAGGAGGGGGCTAGCGGCCAGTACCGGGGAGCTGTTTTTT	CASRRGLAASTGELFF
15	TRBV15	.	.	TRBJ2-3	TGTGCCACCAGCAGAGCCAGGGCGGATACAGATACGCAGTATTTT	CATSRARADTDTQYF
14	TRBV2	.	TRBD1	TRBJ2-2	TGTGCCAGCAGTGGAGGACAGGGGGCCGGGGAGCTGTTTTTT	CASSGGQGAGELFF